This T cell receptor beta chain was documented in a study of cytomegalovirus exposure and HLA in healthy donors. Study conclusions and caveats: In terms of immune exposure information, only CMV serostatus was available. Reportedly, TCR beta sequences accurately predicted HLA-A and HLA-B alleles in most subjects. TCR sequences were mostly rare, though some public TCRs occurred in many donors.

As regards this clone: Its antigen remains unknown.

The V gene end was trimmed by 5 bases and the J gene end by 1 base; junction bases not matched to a gene: 7. Germline loops: CDR1 SEHNR, CDR2 FQNEAQ (reference sequence). The CDR3 is 16 amino acids. 60 Vbeta and 13 Jbeta primers were used in PCR. The assay was immunoSEQ multiplex PCR, and TCRdb's table has in-frame clones only and misses some. Here the sample spans 150,000 to 200,000 clones, around 77% being singletons. The chain uses TRBV7-9 and TRBJ2-2, with 7 bases matching TRBD1. The receptor comes from a woman aged 30 to 39 in good health and CMV-seronegative. The sample was PBMCs. The CDR3 DNA is TGTGCCAGCAGCCTTCCGACAGGGTGGAACACCGGGGAGCTGTTTTTT. Protein product: CASSLPTGWNTGELFF.